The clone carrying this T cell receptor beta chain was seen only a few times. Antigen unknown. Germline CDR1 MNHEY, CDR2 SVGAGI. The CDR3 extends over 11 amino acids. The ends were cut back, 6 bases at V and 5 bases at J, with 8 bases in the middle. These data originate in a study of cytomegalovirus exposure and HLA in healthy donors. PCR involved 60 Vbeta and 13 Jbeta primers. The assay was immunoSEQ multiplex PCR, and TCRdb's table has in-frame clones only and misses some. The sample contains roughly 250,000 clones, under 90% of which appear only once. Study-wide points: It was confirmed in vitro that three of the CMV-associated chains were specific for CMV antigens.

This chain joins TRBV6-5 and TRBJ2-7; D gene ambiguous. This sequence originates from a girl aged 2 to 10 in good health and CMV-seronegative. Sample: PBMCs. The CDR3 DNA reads TGTGCCAGCAGAAAAGACAACGAGCAGTACTTC. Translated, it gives CASRKDNEQYF.